The T cell receptor (beta chain) described here comes from a study of blood T cell repertoires in COVID-19. Background on the study: Donors in the United States, Italy and Spain gave samples during acute or convalescent COVID-19. T cells, B-cell-depleted T cells, or PBMCs provided the cDNA or gDNA that served as material.

CDR1 LGHDT and CDR2 YNNKEL come from the germline V gene (reference sequence). The length of the CDR3 is 15 residues. V was clipped by 4 bases and J by 2 bases, with 14 bases between them. As handled by the study authors: Reference gene primers were amplified, and this amplification served to estimate nucleated cell counts. Produced via immunoSEQ multiplex PCR; TCRdb's table is partial and in-frame only. V and J calls and clone size come straight from that table; D and trimming were deduced from the DNA. The data contain approximately 200,000 clones, 88% of them seen just once; the ten biggest clones take up 2.7%.

The chain carries TRBV3-1 (or the pseudogene TRBV3-2) and TRBJ2-5; D is possibly TRBD1 (7 bases). The sequencing input was peripheral blood. The clonotype comes from a woman aged 55-70 years with acute or convalescent COVID-19. The DNA for the CDR3 is TGTGCCAGCAGCCCGCGGGACAGACGACAAGAGACCCAGTACTTC. This gives the protein CASSPRDRRQETQYF.